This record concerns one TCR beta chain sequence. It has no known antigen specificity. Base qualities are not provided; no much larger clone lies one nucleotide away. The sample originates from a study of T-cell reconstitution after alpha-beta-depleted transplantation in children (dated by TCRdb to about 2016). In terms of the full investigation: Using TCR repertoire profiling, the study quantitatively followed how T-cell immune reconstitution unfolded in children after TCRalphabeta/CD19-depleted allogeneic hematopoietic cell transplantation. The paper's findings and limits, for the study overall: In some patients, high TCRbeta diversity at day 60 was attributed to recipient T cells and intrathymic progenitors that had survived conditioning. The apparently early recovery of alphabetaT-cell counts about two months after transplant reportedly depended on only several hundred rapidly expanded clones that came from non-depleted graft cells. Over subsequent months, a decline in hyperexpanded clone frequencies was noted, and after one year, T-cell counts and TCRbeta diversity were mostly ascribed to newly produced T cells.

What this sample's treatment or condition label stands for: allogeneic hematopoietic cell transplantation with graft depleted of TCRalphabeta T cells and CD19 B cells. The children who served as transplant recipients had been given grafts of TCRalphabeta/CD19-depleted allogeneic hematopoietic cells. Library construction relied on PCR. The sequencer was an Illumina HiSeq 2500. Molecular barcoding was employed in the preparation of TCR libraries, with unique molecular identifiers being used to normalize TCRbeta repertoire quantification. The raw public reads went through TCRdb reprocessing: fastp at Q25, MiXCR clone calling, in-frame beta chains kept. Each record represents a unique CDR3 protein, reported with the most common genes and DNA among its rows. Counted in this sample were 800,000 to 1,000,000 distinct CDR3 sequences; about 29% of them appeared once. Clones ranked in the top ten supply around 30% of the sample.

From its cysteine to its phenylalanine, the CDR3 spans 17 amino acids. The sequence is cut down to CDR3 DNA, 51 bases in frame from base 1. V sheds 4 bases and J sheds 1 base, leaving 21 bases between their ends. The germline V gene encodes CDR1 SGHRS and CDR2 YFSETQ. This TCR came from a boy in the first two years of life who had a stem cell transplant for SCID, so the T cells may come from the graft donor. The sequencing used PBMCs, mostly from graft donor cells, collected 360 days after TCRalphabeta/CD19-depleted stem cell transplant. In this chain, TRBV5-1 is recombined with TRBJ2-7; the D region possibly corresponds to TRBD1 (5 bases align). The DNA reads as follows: TGCGCCAGCAGCCCGACCCCTGCAGGGTCTACTTCCTACGAGCAGTACTTC. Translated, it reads CASSPTPAGSTSYEQYF.